This TCR beta chain was obtained from a study of regulatory T cells in long-lasting Graves disease. The overall study: Antithyroid drugs had been taken under 3 months by newly diagnosed Graves' patients.

Remarks on this clonotype: The germline gene is not matched at one end of the junction; a read error may be the cause.

Building the TCR beta libraries relied on iRepertoire HTBI primers, and CDR3 regions underwent Arm-PCR. TCRdb called the multiplex PCR reads again in MiXCR, with one record for every CDR3 protein. The data show 510,000 or so distinct CDR3 sequences, with around 11% seen just once and 8% to 10% held by the top ten. As for time point: newly diagnosed GD, antithyroid drugs for less than 3 months. There was RNA extracted from PBMCs, and the TCR library was made from it. This same sample was also part of a study on T cells in Graves' hyperthyroidism and ophthalmopathy.

The sequence was obtained from a woman aged 25 to 39 with Graves disease. The material sequenced was peripheral blood mononuclear cells (PBMCs), taken at new diagnosis, from a patient treated with antithyroid drugs.

In DNA form, the CDR3 reads TGTGCCAGCAGTCTATGGACTAGCGGGAGGTACGGGCAGTACTTC. The encoded protein is CASSLWTSGRYGQYF. The V call is TRBV2, the J call TRBJ2-7, with TRBD2 matching over 14 bases. The CDR3 has 15 residues. Germline loops: CDR1 SNHLY, CDR2 FYNNEI.